The 31 T cell receptor beta chains below all came from one sample that was sequenced in a study of T-cell memory formation after mild COVID-19. Using its own MiXCR run on the 5' RACE reads, TCRdb lists one record per CDR3 protein. The data show 250,000 to 300,000 distinct CDR3 sequences, roughly 15% seen once. Sequencing was carried out using PBMCs or a T cell subset sorted from them (not recorded which). These receptors came from a man between 18 and 35 years old who had mild COVID-19 (a few samples of this study predate the infection). Cell type and time point are not known.

This chain links TRBV18 with TRBJ2-6, with D perhaps matching TRBD1 (5 bases). Germline CDR1 KGHSH, CDR2 LQKENI. CDR3 length: 15 residues. V lost 5 bases and J lost 12, with 20 bases in between. CDR3 residues: CASSSAGQGQGVLTF. The DNA of the CDR3 is TGTGCCAGCTCATCGGCAGGACAAGGCCAGGGCGTCCTGACTTTC.

This clonotype came up once. The chain employs TRBV7-9 and TRBJ1-1; the D is unclear. Germline CDR1 reads SEHNR; CDR2 reads FQNEAQ (reference sequence). The V gene lost 5 bases and the J gene lost 4 bases, with 8 bases spanning the gap. CDR3 size: 12 residues. CDR3 in DNA: TGTGCCAGCAGCCGGGGATCCACTGAAGCTTTCTTT. It specifies CASSRGSTEAFF.

Many counts were recorded for this clonotype. The CDR3, as DNA: TGCGCCAGCAACCTCGGTGGGGTATCCTACGAGCAGTACTTC. Protein product: CASNLGGVSYEQYF. This sequence joins TRBV5-1 and TRBJ2-7; unclear D gene. Trimming pared 6 bases from V and 1 base from J, leaving 14 bases between. CDR3 length equals 14 residues. CDR1 and CDR2 (germline): SGHRS, YFSETQ. The full variable domain, in which reference TRBV5-1 and TRBJ2-7 provide the parts outside the CDR3, is KAGVTQTPRYLIKTRGQQVTLSCSPISGHRSVSWYQQTPGQGLQFLFEYFSETQRNKGNFPGRFSGRQFSNSRSEMNVSTLELGDSALYLCASNLGGVSYEQYFGPGTRLTVT.

V and J are TRBV18 and TRBJ2-1; D remains unclear. V lost 3 bases, J lost 8 bases, and 11 bases lay in between. The CDR3 is 13 amino acids. Germline V gene sequence: CDR1 KGHSH, CDR2 LQKENI. CDR3 nucleotides: TGTGCCAGCTCACCGCGGCGGCCCGATGAGCAGTTCTTC. Translation: CASSPRRPDEQFF.

The chain recombines TRBV20-1 with TRBJ2-3; D gene unclear. The CDR3 is made up of 13 amino acids. The germline gives CDR1 DFQATT, CDR2 SNEGSKA (reference sequence). Trimming took off 0 bases at V and 2 bases at J, with 6 bases between the two ends. CDR3 sequence: CSARESYTDTQYF. In DNA, the CDR3 is TGCAGTGCTAGAGAGAGTTACACAGATACGCAGTATTTT.

This clonotype appeared many times. The chain joins TRBV18 to TRBJ2-7; D is uncertain. Germline V CDR1 and CDR2: KGHSH, LQKENI. V lost 5 bases, J lost 1 base, and 15 bases lay in between. The CDR3 length is 15 residues. CDR3 region: CASSKDGVLSYEQYF. The CDR3 nucleotides are TGTGCCAGCTCAAAGGATGGAGTCCTATCCTACGAGCAGTACTTC.

This sequence joins TRBV14 and TRBJ1-1; D unresolved. V lost 10 bases and J lost 2, with 17 bases in between. CDR3 length: 14 amino acids. Per the germline V gene, CDR1 is SGHDN and CDR2 is FVKESK. The CDR3 region has the DNA TGTGCCACCGCGTTAATGGTACGAAACACTGAAGCTTTCTTT. Its translation: CATALMVRNTEAFF.

This chain uses TRBV27 with TRBJ1-2; the D gene is possibly TRBD1 (6 bases). Germline CDR1 and CDR2: MNHEY and SMNVEV (reference sequence). This CDR3 is built from 13 residues. V was cut by 9 bases and J by 4 bases, with 15 bases left in between. This CDR3 is CASWGGGSYGYTF. CDR3 in DNA: TGTGCCAGTTGGGGGGGCGGGAGCTATGGCTACACCTTC.

This clonotype turned up a few times. The rearrangement links TRBV2 to TRBJ2-5; 7 positions agree with TRBD1. The CDR3 totals 13 residues. Trimming at V came to 7 bases and at J to 9 bases, leaving 11 bases not matched to a gene. Per germline, CDR1 SNHLY and CDR2 FYNNEI. For the CDR3, the DNA is TGTGCCAGCAAGGAGCGTGGGACAGCCCCCCAGTACTTC. Translating gives CASKERGTAPQYF. Full variable domain (missing parts from reference TRBV2 and TRBJ2-5): EPEVTQTPSHQVTQMGQEVILRCVPISNHLYFYWYRQILGQKVEFLVSFYNNEISEKSEIFDDQFSVERPDGSNFTLKIRSTKLEDSAMYFCASKERGTAPQYFGPGTRLLVL.

This clonotype has only a few counts. This sequence joins TRBV20-1 and TRBJ1-2, with no clear D. Trimming took 6 bases from V and 6 from J, leaving 11 bases between them. Per germline, CDR1 DFQATT and CDR2 SNEGSKA (reference sequence). CDR3 length equals 11 residues. CDR3 loop: CSAGPWDGYTF. The CDR3 nucleotides are TGCAGTGCCGGGCCTTGGGATGGCTACACCTTC.

The chain recombines TRBV27 with TRBJ2-7; TRBD2 is a possible D gene (6 bases). V gave up 3 bases and J gave up 6 bases, with 15 bases separating them. The CDR3 loop spans 14 amino acids. CDR1 is MNHEY, CDR2 SMNVEV, per germline (reference sequence). CDR3 bases: TGTGCCAGCAGTTTGACGGGGGAGCTAGGCGAGCAGTACGTC. Translation gives CASSLTGELGEQYV.

This clonotype was detected ten times or more. The genes are TRBV10-2 and TRBJ2-3; TRBD1 or TRBD2 may be the D gene (5 bases each). CDR1 is WSHSY, CDR2 SAAADI, per germline. V lost 3 bases and J lost 8, with 6 bases in between. CDR3 length: 11 residues. Here the CDR3 DNA reads TGCGCCAGCAGTGATGGGGGTACGCAGTATTTT. This codes for CASSDGGTQYF.

The V gene is TRBV28, the J gene TRBJ1-3; TRBD1 aligns across 9 bases. V lost 10 bases, J lost 2 bases, and 12 bases stayed unmatched. The germline V gene encodes CDR1 MDHEN and CDR2 SYDVKM. This CDR3 comprises 16 residues. In DNA, the CDR3 is TGTGCCACTAAGGGACAGGGTCCCTTGGCTGGAAACACCATATATTTT. Protein sequence: CATKGQGPLAGNTIYF. The variable domain in full, completed from reference TRBV28 and TRBJ1-3, reads DVKVTQSSRYLVKRTGEKVFLECVQDMDHENMFWYRQDPGLGLRLIYFSYDVKMKEKGDIPEGYSVSREKKERFSLILESASTNQTSMYLCATKGQGPLAGNTIYFGEGSWLTVV.

This clonotype was counted only a few times. The chain is built from TRBV11-1 and TRBJ2-7; a possible D gene is TRBD2 (6 bases). CDR1 is SGHAT and CDR2 is FQDESV in the germline V gene (reference sequence). The CDR3 extends over 14 amino acids. V shed 2 bases and J shed 2 bases, with 10 bases lying between them. The CDR3, as DNA: TGTGCCAGCAGCTTAAATTCGGGAGCCTACGAGCAGTACTTC. It encodes CASSLNSGAYEQYF.

The chain couples TRBV12-3 or TRBV12-4 to TRBJ2-7, with a tentative D call TRBD1 (5 bases). The CDR3 runs to 15 residues. V was pared by 6 bases and J by 5 bases, with 20 bases between. The CDR3 sequence: CASRIGASSYDEQYF. Written as DNA, the CDR3 is TGTGCCAGCAGGATTGGGGCTTCCAGCTACGACGAGCAGTACTTC.

The gene calls are TRBV5-1 and TRBJ1-1; TRBD1 matches 7 bases. The trim removed 4 bases at V and 1 base at J, leaving 7 bases unmatched. The V gene's germline CDR1 is SGHRS and CDR2 YFSETQ. The CDR3 has 15 amino acids. The CDR3 DNA is TGCGCCAGCAGCGGCGGACAGGTCCGGAACACTGAAGCTTTCTTT. Residues: CASSGGQVRNTEAFF. The full variable domain, in which reference TRBV5-1 and TRBJ1-1 provide the parts outside the CDR3, is KAGVTQTPRYLIKTRGQQVTLSCSPISGHRSVSWYQQTPGQGLQFLFEYFSETQRNKGNFPGRFSGRQFSNSRSEMNVSTLELGDSALYLCASSGGQVRNTEAFFGQGTRLTVV.

The J gene is TRBJ2-1, the V gene TRBV7-9; D perhaps matches TRBD1 (5 bases). Looked up from germline, CDR1 is SEHNR and CDR2 is FQNEAQ (reference sequence). Trimming took off 7 bases at V and 5 bases at J, with 12 bases between the two ends. The CDR3 sequence is 13 residues long. CDR3 residues: CASKRQGHNEQFF. The CDR3 bases are TGTGCCAGCAAGCGTCAGGGCCACAATGAGCAGTTCTTC.

This clonotype was seen only a few times. The CDR3 nucleotides are TGTGCCAGCAGTGAACGGATGACAGGGCCTGGGGCCAACGTCCTGACTTTC. Residues: CASSERMTGPGANVLTF. The chain is built from TRBV25-1 and TRBJ2-6; 7 bases line up with TRBD1. The CDR3 contains 17 residues. The germline V gene encodes CDR1 MGHDK and CDR2 SYGVNS. The junction had 6 bases not matched to a gene; V was cut back by 2 bases and J by 2 bases. The full variable domain, rest sourced from reference TRBV25-1 and TRBJ2-6, is EADIYQTPRYLVIGTGKKITLECSQTMGHDKMYWYQQDPGMELHLIHYSYGVNSTEKGDLSSESTVSRIRTEHFPLTLESARPSHTSQYLCASSERMTGPGANVLTFGAGSRLTVL.

The chain combines TRBV7-3 with TRBJ2-2, with D tentatively TRBD2 (6 bases). V was clipped by 0 bases and J by 6 bases, with 11 bases between them. This CDR3 has 15 residues. Germline CDR1 reads SGHTA; CDR2 reads FQGTGA. Here the CDR3 DNA reads TGTGCCAGCAGCTTAACCGCTCCGGGAGCCGGGGAGCTGTTTTTT. Translation: CASSLTAPGAGELFF.

This clonotype was detected ten times or more. The chain employs TRBV29-1 and TRBJ2-1; 15 nucleotides line up with TRBD2. The CDR3 is 17 amino acids. Germline CDR1 is SQVTM and CDR2 is ANQGSEA. The V gene end was trimmed by 1 base and the J gene end by 1 base; junction bases not matched to a gene: 2. CDR3 in DNA: TGCAGCGTTGAAGCGGGACTAGCGGGGGGTTCCTACAATGAGCAGTTCTTC. Translating it yields CSVEAGLAGGSYNEQFF.

The rearrangement links TRBV7-9 to TRBJ1-4, with 9 positions matching TRBD1. Germline CDR1 and CDR2: SEHNR and FQNEAQ (reference sequence). Losses at the gene ends were 5 bases for V and 2 bases for J; bases not matched to a gene: 3. The CDR3 covers 15 residues. Written as DNA, the CDR3 is TGTGCCAGCAGCCCCGGGACAGGGACTAATGAAAAACTGTTTTTT. It encodes CASSPGTGTNEKLFF.

This sequence joins TRBV9 and TRBJ1-1; D might be TRBD1 (5 bases). Germline V gives CDR1 SGDLS, CDR2 YYNGEE. The CDR3 length is 18 residues. Trimming stripped 1 base from V and 1 base from J, with 20 bases between. The CDR3 DNA sequence: TGTGCCAGCAGCGTATCTTTAGGGGCAGGAGCCACGAACACTGAAGCTTTCTTT. Its translation is CASSVSLGAGATNTEAFF.

The chain has TRBV4-3 and TRBJ2-1; D gene uncertain. Germline assignment: CDR1 LGHNA and CDR2 YSLEER. Deletions cut 2 bases from V and 4 bases from J, with 12 bases between. CDR3 length: 15 residues. CDR3 in DNA: TGCGCCAGCAGCCAACATCTGGGCGCTTACAATGAGCAGTTCTTC. Translated, it gives CASSQHLGAYNEQFF.

This clonotype showed up many times. The chain recombines TRBV7-2 with TRBJ2-7; D may correspond to TRBD1 or TRBD2 (6 bases each). Trimming left V 1 base short and J 6 bases short, with 10 bases between. The CDR3 consists of 13 residues. Germline V lookup: CDR1 SGHTA, CDR2 FQGNSA. CDR3 coding DNA: TGTGCCAGCAGCTTAGTAGGAGGGGGCGAGCAGTACTTC. Translating gives CASSLVGGGEQYF.

This clonotype was recorded a few times. A read error may account for a junction end that differs from germline. The chain links TRBV24-1 to TRBJ2-3; D gene uncertain. Germline V CDR1 and CDR2: KGHDR, SFDVKD. This CDR3 has 13 amino acids. The CDR3 loop is CATSDSRPDTQYF. The CDR3 DNA follows: TGTGCCACCAGCGATTCACGCCCAGATACGCAGTATTTT.

This clonotype was picked up a small number of times. The V and J genes are TRBV2 and TRBJ1-6, with D hard to call. This CDR3 is built from 14 residues. Germline values: CDR1 SNHLY, CDR2 FYNNEI. V was cut by 2 bases and J by 10 bases, with 12 bases left in between. DNA of the CDR3: TGTGCCAGCAGTGAAACGTGGACCGACTCACCCCTCCACTTT. Encoded protein: CASSETWTDSPLHF.

The rearrangement links TRBV7-2 to TRBJ2-3; 8 nucleotides align to TRBD2. The junction had 4 bases not matched to a gene; V was cut back by 3 bases and J by 2 bases. The CDR3 sequence is 15 residues long. The germline V gene has CDR1 SGHTA and CDR2 FQGNSA. The DNA of the CDR3 is TGTGCCAGCAGCTTGCAAGCGGGGGTCACAGATACGCAGTATTTT. Translated, it gives CASSLQAGVTDTQYF.

This clonotype showed up just a few times. V gene TRBV7-8 combines with J gene TRBJ2-1, with no clear D. Trimming cost V 3 bases and J 0 bases, with 9 bases left between them. Germline V gene data show CDR1 as SGHVS and CDR2 as FQNEAQ. CDR3 length equals 15 residues. The CDR3 is CASSFGGRSYNEQFF. The CDR3 DNA reads TGTGCCAGCAGCTTTGGCGGCCGCTCCTACAATGAGCAGTTCTTC. The full variable domain, rest sourced from reference TRBV7-8 and TRBJ2-1, is GAGVSQSPRYKVAKRGQDVALRCDPISGHVSLFWYQQALGQGPEFLTYFQNEAQLDKSGLPSDRFFAERPEGSVSTLKIQRTQQEDSAVYLCASSFGGRSYNEQFFGPGTRLTVL.

V usage is TRBV5-1 and J usage is TRBJ1-3, with D possibly matching TRBD1 (6 bases). Per germline, CDR1 SGHRS and CDR2 YFSETQ. V was shortened by 4 bases and J by 9 bases, with 8 bases between the two germline ends. The CDR3 covers 11 residues. Written as DNA, the CDR3 is TGCGCCAGCAGCCAGGGGAGCACCATATATTTT. It is translated as CASSQGSTIYF.

This chain links TRBV10-2 with TRBJ2-2; 8 bases map to TRBD1. This CDR3 region has 14 residues. J gave up 6 bases and V 5 bases, and 5 bases lay outside the gene matches. The V gene's germline CDR1 is WSHSY and CDR2 SAAADI. Here the CDR3 reads CASSSTGVAGELFF. CDR3 nucleotides: TGCGCCAGCAGTTCGACAGGGGTGGCCGGGGAGCTGTTTTTT.

This clonotype was seen a handful of times. The V gene is TRBV3-1, the J gene TRBJ2-5; 12 bases agree with TRBD2. Germline assignment: CDR1 LGHDT and CDR2 YNNKEL (reference sequence). This CDR3 has 15 amino acids. V trimming: 3 bases; J trimming: 4 bases; junction bases outside the gene matches: 3. As DNA, the CDR3 is TGTGCCAGCAGCCAGAGGACTAGCGGGGCAGAGACCCAGTACTTC. Translating gives CASSQRTSGAETQYF.